Included here is one T cell receptor beta chain sequence, with context. Its antigen is unknown. Losses at the gene ends were 7 bases for V and 1 base for J; bases not matched to a gene: 5. There are 15 residues in the CDR3. CDR1 is LNHDA, CDR2 SQIVND, per germline (reference sequence). This sample stems from a study of T cells in Graves' hyperthyroidism and ophthalmopathy. Study-wide context: Peripheral blood was collected at initial diagnosis, before any treatment. General study points: Separating ophthalmopathy from stable hyperthyroidism was achieved by a 13 V-J model. Ophthalmopathy prediction by the model preceded onset by a median about 6 months.

Before ophthalmopathy appeared, progressors gave blood at initial hyperthyroidism diagnosis. Amplification targeted TCR beta CDR3 regions from RNA transcripts. In the first-round RT-PCR of the TCR CDR3, the HTBI primer set was used. MiXCR, applied by TCRdb to the multiplex PCR reads, yields one record per CDR3 protein. The sample records 150,000 or so distinct CDR3 sequences, roughly 23% being singletons. Sequencing used blood. The chain recombines TRBV19 with TRBJ1-3; TRBD1 agrees at 9 bases. The sequence was obtained from a woman in her fifties or sixties with Graves' hyperthyroidism that later progressed to Graves' ophthalmopathy. The DNA of the CDR3 is TGTGCCAGTAACTCACAGGGGGCATCTGGAAACACCATATATTTT. Translating it yields CASNSQGASGNTIYF.